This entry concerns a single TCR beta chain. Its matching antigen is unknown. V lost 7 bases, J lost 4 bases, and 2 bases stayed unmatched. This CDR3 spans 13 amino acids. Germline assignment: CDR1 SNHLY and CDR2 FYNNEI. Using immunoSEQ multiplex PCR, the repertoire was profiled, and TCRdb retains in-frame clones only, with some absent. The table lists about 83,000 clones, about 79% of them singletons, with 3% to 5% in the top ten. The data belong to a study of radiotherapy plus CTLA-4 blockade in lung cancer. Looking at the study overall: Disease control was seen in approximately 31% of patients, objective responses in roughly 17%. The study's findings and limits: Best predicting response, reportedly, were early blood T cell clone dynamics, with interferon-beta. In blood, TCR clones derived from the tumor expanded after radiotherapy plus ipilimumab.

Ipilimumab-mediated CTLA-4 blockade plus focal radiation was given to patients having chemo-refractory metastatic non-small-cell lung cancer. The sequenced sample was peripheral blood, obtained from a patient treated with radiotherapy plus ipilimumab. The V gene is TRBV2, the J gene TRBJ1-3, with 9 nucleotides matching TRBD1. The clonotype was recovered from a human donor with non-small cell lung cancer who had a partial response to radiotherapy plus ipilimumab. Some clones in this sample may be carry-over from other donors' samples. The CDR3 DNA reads TGTGCCAGCACCGGGACAGGGGGAAACACCATATATTTT. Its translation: CASTGTGGNTIYF. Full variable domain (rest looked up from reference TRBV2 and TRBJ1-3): EPEVTQTPSHQVTQMGQEVILRCVPISNHLYFYWYRQILGQKVEFLVSFYNNEISEKSEIFDDQFSVERPDGSNFTLKIRSTKLEDSAMYFCASTGTGGNTIYFGEGSWLTVV.